Listed below are T cell receptor beta chains from one sample, sequenced in a study of blood T cell repertoires in COVID-19. The table came from immunoSEQ multiplex PCR; TCRdb's copy has only in-frame clones and leaves some out. The repertoire includes just over 650,000 clones, 80% to 90% of them detected once, and approximately 0.3% sits in the top ten. Sequencing was done on a sample of peripheral blood. The receptors were gathered from a woman between 18 and 30 years old with acute or convalescent COVID-19. Both conserved end residues are part of each CDR3. D genes are given only for firm matches. The size of a clone is reported for some rows only, either as once, few or many, or as a class for expanded clones.

J gene | D gene | V gene | clone size | CDR3 DNA | CDR3 protein
TRBJ1-1 | - | TRBV5-1 | - | TGCGCCAGCAGCCCGGTGGGACAGAACACTGAAGCTTTCTTT | CASSPVGQNTEAFF
TRBJ1-1 | - | TRBV9 | - | TGTGCCAGCAGCGTAAGGGGGAACACTGAAGCTTTCTTT | CASSVRGNTEAFF
TRBJ1-6 | - | TRBV6-5 | few | TGTGCCAGCACCTTGGGACACGGGTATAATTCACCCCTCCACTTT | CASTLGHGYNSPLHF
TRBJ2-7 | - | TRBV5-6 | - | TGTGCCAGCAGCTTGGGACGGGCCTACGAGCAGTACTTC | CASSLGRAYEQYF
TRBJ2-2 | - | TRBV7-9 | - | TGTGCCAGCAGCTTAGGGCCCTCCATGAACGGGGAGCTGTTTTTT | CASSLGPSMNGELFF
TRBJ2-7 | TRBD1 | TRBV3-1/TRBV3-2 | - | TGTGCCAGCAGCCTTGGACAGGTGACCTACGAGCAGTACTTC | CASSLGQVTYEQYF
TRBJ1-5 | TRBD1 | TRBV19 | - | TGTGCCAGTAGTGTGGGACAGCTCAATCAGCCCCAGCATTTT | CASSVGQLNQPQHF
TRBJ2-1 | TRBD1 | TRBV25-1 | once | TGTGCCAGCAGTCCCTACCCGCCTCAACAGGGGGCCTATGAGCAGTTCTTC | CASSPYPPQQGAYEQFF
TRBJ1-1 | TRBD1 | TRBV7-2 | few | TGTGCCAGCAGCGCACGACAGGGGGGCGGCACTGAAGCTTTCTTT | CASSARQGGGTEAFF
TRBJ2-3 | TRBD2 | TRBV4-2 | - | TGTGCCAGCAGCCACAAGACTAGCGGGGTTTGGGATACGCAGTATTTT | CASSHKTSGVWDTQYF
TRBJ1-1 | - | TRBV10-3 | once | TGTGCCATCAAAGGAGGAAACACTGAAGCTTTCTTT | CAIKGGNTEAFF
TRBJ2-1 | TRBD2 | TRBV6-5 | - | TGTGCCAGCAGCCCGGGACTAGAGTTCAATGAGCAGTTCTTC | CASSPGLEFNEQFF
TRBJ1-5 | - | TRBV3-1/TRBV3-2 | - | TGTGCCAGCAGCCAAGCTGGAGGCAGCAATCAGCCCCAGCATTTT | CASSQAGGSNQPQHF
TRBJ2-2 | - | TRBV10-2 | - | TGCGCCAGCTGGGTGAATCGGGGTGGCACCGGGGAGCTGTTTTTT | CASWVNRGGTGELFF
TRBJ1-4 | - | TRBV6-5 | - | TGTGCCAGCGGCCTTGACAGCGCAACTAATGAAAAACTGTTTTTT | CASGLDSATNEKLFF
TRBJ1-2 | TRBD1 | TRBV6-5 | - | TGTGCCAGCAGCCGCCGGGACAGGGGGCCTAATGGCTACACCTTC | CASSRRDRGPNGYTF
TRBJ2-2 | - | TRBV4-2 | - | TGTGCCAGCAGCCAAGAAAGTACGCGGGGGCACACCGGGGAGCTGTTTTTT | CASSQESTRGHTGELFF
TRBJ2-3 | - | TRBV30 | - | TGTGCCTGGAGTCAAACAGGGACAGATACGCAGTATTTT | CAWSQTGTDTQYF
TRBJ2-7 | TRBD1 | TRBV3-1/TRBV3-2 | - | TGTGCCAGCAGCCCCCGGGACAGGGGCCCCTACGAGCAGTACTTC | CASSPRDRGPYEQYF
TRBJ2-7 | - | TRBV5-1 | - | TGCGCCAGCAGCACTTTCAGGGGTATCTACGAGCAGTACTTC | CASSTFRGIYEQYF
TRBJ2-5 | - | TRBV11-2 | - | TGTGCCAGCAGCTTAGGCAGGCAAGAGACCCAGTACTTC | CASSLGRQETQYF
TRBJ1-2 | - | TRBV3-1/TRBV3-2 | once | TGTGCCAGCAGCTACAGTTACTATGGCTACACCTTC | CASSYSYYGYTF
TRBJ1-3 | TRBD1 | TRBV7-9 | - | TGTGCCAGCAGCTTGACAGGGGCCTCTGGAAACACCATATATTTT | CASSLTGASGNTIYF
TRBJ1-4 | - | TRBV6-1 | - | TGTGCCAGCAGTGTTAGGACAGCGAACCAAAATGAAAAACTGTTTTTT | CASSVRTANQNEKLFF
TRBJ1-2 | - | TRBV6-5 | - | TGTGCCACGGACCCGGGACTTAACTATGGCTACACCTTC | CATDPGLNYGYTF
TRBJ2-7 | TRBD1 | TRBV10-3 | few | TGTGCCATCAGTGAAACAGGGGCCTACGAGCAGTACTTC | CAISETGAYEQYF
TRBJ2-1 | - | TRBV6-5 | - | TGTGCCAGCAGTAGCGGAGTGTACAATGAGCAGTTCTTC | CASSSGVYNEQFF
TRBJ1-2 | - | TRBV2 | - | TGTGCCAGCCCCACTAACTATGGCTACACCTTC | CASPTNYGYTF
TRBJ1-5 | TRBD1 | TRBV12-3/TRBV12-4 | few | TGTGCCAGCAGTCGGGACAGGGACCAGCCCCAGCATTTT | CASSRDRDQPQHF
TRBJ2-2 | - | TRBV9 | - | TGTGCCAGCAGCTCGGACAGTTACACCGGGGAGCTGTTTTTT | CASSSDSYTGELFF
TRBJ2-5 | TRBD1 | TRBV13 | - | TGTGCCAGCAGCCATCCTACCGGGACAGACAAGGAGACCCAGTACTTC | CASSHPTGTDKETQYF
TRBJ2-1 | TRBD2 | TRBV4-1 | - | TGCGCCAGCAGCCAGCTTAGTAGCGGGGGTTCCTACAATGAGCAGTTCTTC | CASSQLSSGGSYNEQFF
TRBJ1-2 | - | TRBV23-1 | - | TGCGCCAGCAGGGGACAATACTATGGCTACACCTTC | CASRGQYYGYTF
TRBJ1-5 | - | TRBV5-1 | once | TGCGCCAGCAGCCCAGGTCCGAGCAATCAGCCCCAGCATTTT | CASSPGPSNQPQHF
TRBJ2-3 | TRBD1 | TRBV9 | - | TGTGCCAGCAGCGGGGGACAGGGTCGTGGAGATACGCAGTATTTT | CASSGGQGRGDTQYF
TRBJ1-1 | - | TRBV29-1 | - | TGCAGCGCTAGGGACACCCCTGAAGCTTTCTTT | CSARDTPEAFF
TRBJ2-5 | - | TRBV2 | - | TGTGCCAGCAGTGGGGGAGTAGGGGGGACCCAGTACTTC | CASSGGVGGTQYF
TRBJ1-1 | - | TRBV3-1/TRBV3-2 | - | TGTGCCAGCAGCCAAGACATCAGGGGTGAAGCTTTCTTT | CASSQDIRGEAFF
TRBJ2-3 | TRBD2 | TRBV30 | - | TGTGCCTGGGAATTTAGCGGGGGCAGCACAGATACGCAGTATTTT | CAWEFSGGSTDTQYF
TRBJ1-1 | TRBD1 | TRBV29-1 | - | TGCAGCGTTGAAGTGACAGGGCTCGGGGGTGAAGCTTTCTTT | CSVEVTGLGGEAFF
TRBJ1-4 | - | TRBV28 | - | TGTGCCAGCAGGCTAGCGGGAAAACTGTTTTTT | CASRLAGKLFF
TRBJ1-2 | TRBD1 | TRBV6-2/TRBV6-3 | - | TGTGCCAGCAGTACCGCCCCGGACAGGGGTTTTTATGGCTACACCTTC | CASSTAPDRGFYGYTF
TRBJ2-1 | - | TRBV5-6 | - | TGTGCCAGCAGCTCCGGGGCCTACAATGAGCAGTTCTTC | CASSSGAYNEQFF
TRBJ2-5 | TRBD2 | TRBV5-1 | - | TGCGCCAGCAGCTTACGACTAGCGGGGCTGAAAGAGACCCAGTACTTC | CASSLRLAGLKETQYF
TRBJ2-7 | - | TRBV4-3 | - | TGCGCCAGCAGCCAAGACCGGCAGGCCGCCTACGAGCAGTACTTC | CASSQDRQAAYEQYF
TRBJ1-6 | - | TRBV6-5 | - | TGTGCCAGCAGCCCCTGGGGGCGAGTGAATTCACCCCTCCACTTT | CASSPWGRVNSPLHF
TRBJ2-2 | - | TRBV19 | - | TGTGCCAGTAGTATGACTCCGGGGGAGCTGTTTTTT | CASSMTPGELFF
TRBJ2-7 | - | TRBV7-2 | - | TGTGCCAGCAGCTTACGGACACCCTCCTACGAGCAGTACTTC | CASSLRTPSYEQYF
TRBJ2-6 | TRBD1 | TRBV11-2 | - | TGTGCCAGCAGCCCCGGACAGGGGGCCTCTGGGGCCAACGTCCTGACTTTC | CASSPGQGASGANVLTF
TRBJ1-1 | - | TRBV9 | - | TGTGCCAGCAGCGTCGCCGGGACAAAAGTTTATGGTGAAGCTTTCTTT | CASSVAGTKVYGEAFF
TRBJ2-1 | TRBD2 | TRBV5-1 | - | TGCGCCAGCAGAGGATTAGGGGAGGGCGATGAGCAGTTCTTC | CASRGLGEGDEQFF
TRBJ1-5 | - | TRBV5-8 | - | TGTGCCAGCAGCTTGGTTAGTAGCAATCAGCCCCAGCATTTT | CASSLVSSNQPQHF
TRBJ1-1 | - | TRBV20-1 | - | TGCAGTCTAAGGGGGAACACTGAAGCTTTCTTT | CSLRGNTEAFF